A selection of T cell receptor beta chains follows, all from one sample in a study of shared clonotypes between healthy human individuals. This table comes from immunoSEQ multiplex PCR, and its TCRdb copy is limited to in-frame clones, with some not included. The sample contains roughly 1,000,000 clones, 78% of which appear only once. The sequenced sample was memory CD4+ T cells from PBMCs. Source of these receptors: a man between 18 and 35 years old in good health. Some clones in this sample may be carry-over from other donors' samples. CDR3s include the opening cysteine and the closing phenylalanine or tryptophan. The D gene is left open where the match is weak. Clone size, where shown, is once, few, many, or a class for clones that have expanded.

D gene	clone size	V gene	J gene	CDR3 DNA	CDR3 protein
-	-	TRBV6-5	TRBJ2-5	TGTGCCAGCAGCCGGACCGACCATGGCGAGACCCAGTACTTC	CASSRTDHGETQYF
-	-	TRBV6-5	TRBJ1-2	TGTGCCAGCTCGCCGCTGACAGCTAACTATGGCTACACCTTC	CASSPLTANYGYTF
-	few	TRBV4-1	TRBJ2-3	TGCGCCAGCAGCCAGGAGAGGGATACGCAGTATTTT	CASSQERDTQYF
TRBD1	-	TRBV2	TRBJ2-7	TGTGCCAGCAGCGGGACAGGCTACGAGCAGTACTTC	CASSGTGYEQYF
TRBD1	-	TRBV4-1	TRBJ2-5	TGCGCCAGCAGCCAAGTAGGCCAGGGGGCGGCGACCCAGTACTTC	CASSQVGQGAATQYF
-	-	TRBV7-8	TRBJ2-7	TGTGCCAGCAGCTTAGCGGTAGGGACCTCCTACGAGCAGTACTTC	CASSLAVGTSYEQYF
-	-	TRBV7-6	TRBJ2-3	TGTGCCAGCAGCTCCTCTTGGGCAGATACGCAGTATTTT	CASSSSWADTQYF
-	-	TRBV25-1	TRBJ1-4	TGTGCCAGCAGTGAAGTCGGTGAAAAACTGTTTTTT	CASSEVGEKLFF
-	-	TRBV28	TRBJ1-1	TGTGCCAGCACCCTAAACAGGAAGGACGAAGCTTTCTTT	CASTLNRKDEAFF
-	-	TRBV7-2	TRBJ2-1	TGTGCCAGCAGCTTAGTTGTTTTTTCGGAGGGGTTCTTC	CASSLVVFSEGFF
TRBD1	-	TRBV28	TRBJ1-2	TGTGCCAGCGAGGAAGGGGGCGCAAACTATGGCTACACCTTC	CASEEGGANYGYTF
-	-	TRBV4-1	TRBJ2-5	TGCGCCAGCAGCCAAGACGAGTTTACGAAGACCCAGTACTTC	CASSQDEFTKTQYF
TRBD1	-	TRBV7-9	TRBJ1-1	TGTGCCAGCAGCTATGCGACAGGGGTAGGGGGGAACACTGAAGCTTTCTTT	CASSYATGVGGNTEAFF
-	-	TRBV6-5	TRBJ1-2	TGTGCCAGCAGCCGCATGGGGTCCTATGGCTACACCTTC	CASSRMGSYGYTF
TRBD1	-	TRBV2	TRBJ1-4	TGTGCCAGCACCCTGGGACAGGGGGCGGGAAAACTGTTTTTT	CASTLGQGAGKLFF
-	-	TRBV11-2	TRBJ2-3	TGTGCCAGCAGCTCGTTAGCGGACACTAGCACAGATACGCAGTATTTT	CASSSLADTSTDTQYF
-	-	TRBV9	TRBJ2-2	TGTGCCAGCAGCGTAGCCAGCCACACCGGGGAGCTGTTTTTT	CASSVASHTGELFF
-	-	TRBV2	TRBJ1-3	TGTGCCAGCAGGGTGGATAGGGAAAACACCATATATTTT	CASRVDRENTIYF
TRBD2	-	TRBV5-1	TRBJ2-1	TGCGCCAGCAGCTCTGGAGGGAGGGGAGAGTACAATGAGCAGTTCTTC	CASSSGGRGEYNEQFF
-	-	TRBV9	TRBJ1-1	TGTGCCAGCAGCCCCCTCGGGCCGTTGAACACTGAAGCTTTCTTT	CASSPLGPLNTEAFF
-	-	TRBV5-1	TRBJ2-5	TGCGCCAGCAGGCAGGGGCCTGAAGAGACCCAGTACTTC	CASRQGPEETQYF
-	-	TRBV2	TRBJ1-5	TGTGCCAGCAGTGAATCCTTTTATCAGCCCCAGCATTTT	CASSESFYQPQHF
TRBD1	once	TRBV27	TRBJ1-2	TGTGCCAGCAGTTTGTCAGGGGGGAGCGGCTACACCTTC	CASSLSGGSGYTF
-	-	TRBV28	TRBJ1-2	TGTGCCAGCAGTTCGGGGAGGGCACATTACCAATACCATGGCTACACCTTC	CASSSGRAHYQYHGYTF
-	-	TRBV5-1	TRBJ2-3	TGCGCCAGCAGCTTACAGGGAGTCGGCCTTCAAGATACGCAGTATTTT	CASSLQGVGLQDTQYF
-	-	TRBV5-1	TRBJ2-1	TGCGCCAGCAGCTTGTCGGCAGCCGGAGCAGCACAGTTCTTC	CASSLSAAGAAQFF
-	-	TRBV30	TRBJ1-4	TGTGCCTGGGGTGCTCCGTCCGGGTTATCCGAAAAACTGTTTTTT	CAWGAPSGLSEKLFF
TRBD2	-	TRBV7-2	TRBJ2-1	TGTGCCAGCAGCTTTTCGGGACTAGCGGGACAAGAGCAGTTCTTC	CASSFSGLAGQEQFF
TRBD2	-	TRBV5-6	TRBJ2-3	TGTGCCAGCAGCTTGGGGACTAGCAGGACCCTAGCTACGCAGTATTTT	CASSLGTSRTLATQYF